The 18 T cell receptor beta chains below come from one sample, sequenced in a study of molecular identifiers for immune sequencing clone quantification. Using its own MiXCR run on the PCR reads, TCRdb lists one record per CDR3 protein. The table shows 88,000 or so distinct CDR3 sequences, with around 23% occurring only once. What was sequenced was naive CD8+ T cells from blood, with Jurkat cell RNA spiked in. Subset described: FACS-sorted CD8+CD4-CCR7+CD45RA+ naive T cells. The receptors originated from a human donor in good health. Some libraries in this study had Jurkat cell RNA spiked in.

This clonotype was observed at least ten times. This chain links TRBV7-9 with TRBJ2-3; 9 bases are a match to TRBD2. The CDR3 runs to 16 residues. Losses at the gene ends were 2 bases for V and 3 bases for J; bases not matched to a gene: 6. Germline V gene data show CDR1 as SEHNR and CDR2 as FQNEAQ (reference sequence). CDR3 in DNA: TGTGCCAGCAGCTTAAGTGTGCGGGAGGGTACAGATACGCAGTATTTT. Translating it yields CASSLSVREGTDTQYF.

This clonotype was detected ten times or more. V is TRBV20-1 and J is TRBJ2-7; 13 nucleotides align to TRBD2. Looked up from germline, CDR1 is DFQATT and CDR2 is SNEGSKA (reference sequence). This CDR3 is 13 amino acids long. V was pared by 5 bases and J by 4 bases, with 2 bases of the junction left unmatched. The DNA of the CDR3 is TGCAGTGCTGTGACTAGCGGGAGGTACGAGCAGTACTTC. Translating gives CSAVTSGRYEQYF.

This clonotype was counted a few times. The rearrangement uses TRBV15 and TRBJ2-1, with a possible D match to TRBD1 (6 bases). The CDR3 is 15 amino acids. Germline-derived CDR1 and CDR2 are LNHNV and YYDKDF (reference sequence). V lost 3 bases and J 6 bases, leaving 15 bases between the germline ends. Written as DNA, the CDR3 is TGTGCCACCAGCAGGTTAGGTCAGGGGACCAATGAGCAGTTCTTC. This gives the protein CATSRLGQGTNEQFF.

This clonotype was observed a handful of times. The J gene is TRBJ2-7, the V gene TRBV27; the match to TRBD1 covers 9 bases. The length of the CDR3 is 13 residues. J gave up 6 bases and V 5 bases, and 5 bases lay outside the gene matches. CDR1 MNHEY and CDR2 SMNVEV come from the germline V gene (reference sequence). The CDR3 spells CASSPQTGGEQYF. The CDR3 DNA reads as TGTGCCAGCAGTCCCCAGACAGGGGGCGAGCAGTACTTC.

This clonotype was seen only a few times. The V call is TRBV27, the J call TRBJ2-1; a possible D gene is TRBD1 (5 bases). V was shortened by 2 bases and J by 11 bases, with 7 bases between the two germline ends. CDR1 and CDR2 from the germline V gene are MNHEY and SMNVEV (reference sequence). The CDR3 runs to 11 residues. CDR3 region: CASSLGAQQFF. The CDR3 nucleotides are TGTGCCAGCAGTTTAGGGGCCCAGCAGTTCTTC.

On this clonotype: This may be a read error, as it is one base from a much larger clone. V and J are TRBV20-1 and TRBJ2-2; D is ambiguous. This CDR3 comprises 12 residues. Germline lookup yields CDR1 DFQATT and CDR2 SNEGSKA (reference sequence). Here the CDR3 reads CGASVWAGELFF. The DNA of the CDR3 is TGCGGTGCTAGTGTTTGGGCCGGGGAGCTGTTTTTT.

This clonotype was recorded many times. The V gene is TRBV7-2, the J gene TRBJ2-3, with D possibly matching TRBD2 (5 bases). The CDR3 is 16 residues long. Germline-derived CDR1 and CDR2 are SGHTA and FQGNSA. Trimming shortened V by 3 bases and J by 0 bases, and 13 bases separated the two germline ends. The CDR3: CASSLRTGSSTDTQYF. Here the CDR3 DNA reads TGTGCCAGCAGCTTGAGGACGGGAAGTAGCACAGATACGCAGTATTTT.

V gene TRBV20-1 combines with J gene TRBJ2-1; a weak D match, TRBD2 (5 bases). Germline CDR1 reads DFQATT; CDR2 reads SNEGSKA (reference sequence). V was trimmed by 2 bases and J by 7 bases, leaving 15 bases between them. The CDR3 is made up of 14 amino acids. The CDR3 nucleotides are TGCAGTGCTAGAAGTGTTGGACTTGGAAATGAGCAGTTCTTC. Translated, it gives CSARSVGLGNEQFF.

Points on this clonotype: This could be a read error, since a much larger clone is one nucleotide away. The CDR3 nucleotides read TGCGCCAGCAGCCAAGGGTACCTTTTTGCGGGCTACGAGCAGTACTTC. The encoded protein is CASSQGYLFAGYEQYF. This chain uses TRBV4-3 with TRBJ2-7; a weak D match, TRBD2 (5 bases). CDR3 length: 16 amino acids. Germline loops: CDR1 LGHNA, CDR2 YSLEER. V dropped 1 base and J dropped 3 bases, with 16 bases sitting between them.

The CDR3 spells CASSLAGFSYEQYF. DNA of the CDR3: TGTGCCAGCAGCTTAGCCGGTTTCTCCTACGAGCAGTACTTC. The chain links TRBV11-2 to TRBJ2-7, with D unresolved. The CDR3 extends over 14 amino acids. Trimming shortened V by 1 base and J by 0 bases, and 7 bases separated the two germline ends. Looked up from germline, CDR1 is SGHAT and CDR2 is FQNNGV.

A note on this clonotype: One base away lies a much larger clone, so this may be a sequencing read error. The V and J genes are TRBV24-1 and TRBJ2-2, with D possibly being TRBD1 (6 bases). CDR3 length equals 13 residues. CDR1 and CDR2 from the germline V gene are KGHDR and SFDVKD. The CDR3 region has the DNA TGTACCACCAGGGACAAGAACACCGGGGAGCTGTTTTTT. This sequence encodes CTTRDKNTGELFF.

This clonotype was seen repeatedly, ten times or more. The rearrangement links TRBV6-2 or TRBV6-3 to TRBJ2-2, with 12 bases identical to TRBD1. This CDR3 region has 19 residues. The J segment lost 0 bases and the V segment lost 5 bases, leaving 10 bases of the junction unmatched. Germline CDR1 reads MNHEY; CDR2 reads SVGEGT. CDR3 nucleotide sequence: TGTGCCAGCAGTGACTTGTACCGGGACAGGGGGCCGAACACCGGGGAGCTGTTTTTT. Protein product: CASSDLYRDRGPNTGELFF.

V and J are TRBV19 and TRBJ2-1, with D possibly TRBD2 on 6 matching bases. Germline V gene sequence: CDR1 LNHDA, CDR2 SQIVND (reference sequence). V dropped 3 bases and J dropped 0 bases, with 9 bases sitting between them. The CDR3 has 15 residues. The CDR3 region has the DNA TGTGCCAGTAGTATGGCGGGAAGCTCCTACAATGAGCAGTTCTTC. It translates to CASSMAGSSYNEQFF.

Ten or more counts support this clonotype. The chain uses TRBV7-2 and TRBJ2-7, with a tentative D call TRBD1 (5 bases). This CDR3 contains 13 residues. CDR1 and CDR2 (germline): SGHTA, FQGNSA. Trimming took 5 bases from V and 2 from J, leaving 10 bases between them. CDR3 sequence: CASSLGHTYEQYF. The DNA for the CDR3 is TGTGCCAGCAGCCTCGGACACACCTACGAGCAGTACTTC. Complete variable domain (other parts from reference TRBV7-2 and TRBJ2-7): GAGVSQSPSNKVTEKGKDVELRCDPISGHTALYWYRQSLGQGLEFLIYFQGNSAPDKSGLPSDRFSAERTGGSVSTLTIQRTQQEDSAVYLCASSLGHTYEQYFGPGTRLTVT.

The chain carries TRBV20-1 and TRBJ2-5; 9 bases are shared with TRBD1. Germline CDR1 reads DFQATT; CDR2 reads SNEGSKA (reference sequence). The CDR3 has 13 amino acids. Trimming removed 6 bases from V and 4 bases from J; junction bases left unmatched: 6. CDR3 protein: CSARTGAGETQYF. In DNA form, the CDR3 reads TGCAGTGCCCGGACAGGGGCAGGAGAGACCCAGTACTTC.

The sample holds a few counts of this clonotype. V usage is TRBV2 and J usage is TRBJ1-5; possible D gene TRBD1, 6 bases. Trimming removed 4 bases at V and 7 bases at J, with 23 bases between. CDR3 size: 17 residues. Germline V CDR1 and CDR2: SNHLY, FYNNEI. For the CDR3, the DNA is TGTGCCAGCAGTGCCAATAACCGTTACAGGGATGGCCAGCCCCAGCATTTT. Amino acids: CASSANNRYRDGQPQHF.

CDR3 loop: CSVPGQSYNEQFF. The CDR3 DNA reads as TGCAGCGTACCGGGACAGTCCTACAATGAGCAGTTCTTC. The chain couples TRBV29-1 to TRBJ2-1; 7 positions match TRBD1. V lost 6 bases and J lost 1; bases outside the gene matches: 3. The CDR3 is 13 residues long. CDR1 SQVTM and CDR2 ANQGSEA come from the germline V gene.

Remarks on this clonotype: Since a much larger clone is just one base distant, this may be a read error. Without the conserved terminal phenylalanine or tryptophan, this CDR3 likely stems from a read error. The V gene is TRBV23-1, the J gene TRBJ1-4; the D gene is possibly TRBD1 (6 bases). TRBV23-1 qualifies as an ORF whose function is uncertain. Trimming left V 2 bases short and J 5 bases short, with 15 bases between. This CDR3 is built from 16 residues. CDR3 DNA: TGCGCCAGCAGTCAACCCAACCGGGACACAAATGAAAAACTGTTTTCT. Translation gives CASSQPNRDTNEKLFS.